This is a list of T cell receptor beta chains from one sample in a study of blood T cell repertoires in COVID-19. Here immunoSEQ multiplex PCR was the method, and the copy in TCRdb shows in-frame clones only, minus some. The sample has some 67,000 clones, 87% seen once. The sample taken for sequencing was peripheral blood. These receptors were collected from a woman over 75 with acute or convalescent COVID-19. The CDR3 runs from the conserved cysteine through the conserved F or W. Fields, in order: clone size, V gene, J gene, D gene, CDR3 DNA, CDR3 protein. A D gene is named only where the DNA matches it firmly. Clone size, where shown, is once, few, many, or a class for clones that have expanded.

clone size: .
V gene: TRBV3-1/TRBV3-2
J gene: TRBJ2-5
D gene: TRBD2
CDR3 DNA: TGTGCCAGCAGCCACCGGACTAGCGGGTGGGGGTACTTC
CDR3 protein: CASSHRTSGWGYF

clone size: .
V gene: TRBV28
J gene: TRBJ1-2
D gene: .
CDR3 DNA: TGTGCCAGCAGTTCCGACTCCGGCTACACCTTC
CDR3 protein: CASSSDSGYTF

clone size: .
V gene: TRBV3-1/TRBV3-2
J gene: TRBJ1-5
D gene: TRBD1
CDR3 DNA: TGTGCCAGCGGACAGGGGATAGGACCCCAGCATTTT
CDR3 protein: CASGQGIGPQHF

clone size: .
V gene: TRBV9
J gene: TRBJ1-1
D gene: TRBD1
CDR3 DNA: TGTGCCAGCAGCTCACCCGGACAGGGCGCTGAAGCTTTCTTT
CDR3 protein: CASSSPGQGAEAFF

clone size: .
V gene: TRBV19
J gene: TRBJ1-1
D gene: TRBD1
CDR3 DNA: TGTGCCAGTAGTGTCCCAAATCGACAGGGAGGATTAGCTTTCTTT
CDR3 protein: CASSVPNRQGGLAFF

clone size: .
V gene: TRBV19
J gene: TRBJ2-7
D gene: TRBD2
CDR3 DNA: TGTGCCAGTAGTATTTCTAGCGGGGGCCGATACGAGCAGTACTTC
CDR3 protein: CASSISSGGRYEQYF

clone size: .
V gene: TRBV6-5
J gene: TRBJ2-3
D gene: TRBD2
CDR3 DNA: TGTGCCAGCAGGGCGCCTAGCGGCTTCACAGATACGCAGTATTTT
CDR3 protein: CASRAPSGFTDTQYF

clone size: .
V gene: TRBV11-2
J gene: TRBJ1-3
D gene: .
CDR3 DNA: TGTGCCAGCAGCTTAGAAGTTCGGACAGATTTCTCTGGAAACACCATATATTTT
CDR3 protein: CASSLEVRTDFSGNTIYF

clone size: .
V gene: TRBV6-5
J gene: TRBJ2-7
D gene: .
CDR3 DNA: TGTGCCAGCAGTTACGGGGCGGGGGCTACCTACGAGCAGTACTTC
CDR3 protein: CASSYGAGATYEQYF

clone size: .
V gene: TRBV24-1
J gene: TRBJ2-2
D gene: .
CDR3 DNA: TGTGCCACCAGTGATTTTGGATCAGGGGCGGTCACCGGGGAGCTGTTTTTT
CDR3 protein: CATSDFGSGAVTGELFF

clone size: few
V gene: TRBV19
J gene: TRBJ2-1
D gene: .
CDR3 DNA: TGTGCCAGTAGTATCCCCGGGAGTGATTACAATGAGCAGTTCTTC
CDR3 protein: CASSIPGSDYNEQFF

clone size: .
V gene: TRBV24-1
J gene: TRBJ2-2
D gene: TRBD2
CDR3 DNA: TGTGCCACCAGTGATTCTGGGACTAGCGCTAGGGAGCTGTTTTTT
CDR3 protein: CATSDSGTSARELFF

clone size: .
V gene: TRBV12-5
J gene: TRBJ1-1
D gene: .
CDR3 DNA: TGTGCTAGTGGCCGTGAAGGTGGGGGGGCTAGGACTGAAGCTTTCTTT
CDR3 protein: CASGREGGGARTEAFF

clone size: .
V gene: TRBV12-3/TRBV12-4
J gene: TRBJ2-3
D gene: .
CDR3 DNA: TGTGCCAGCAGTTTCGGGGGACAGAAGACGCAGTATTTT
CDR3 protein: CASSFGGQKTQYF

clone size: once
V gene: TRBV4-1
J gene: TRBJ1-1
D gene: .
CDR3 DNA: TGCGCCAGCAGCTACAGACAGACTTCGAACACTGAAGCTTTCTTT
CDR3 protein: CASSYRQTSNTEAFF

clone size: once
V gene: TRBV27
J gene: TRBJ1-6
D gene: .
CDR3 DNA: TGTGCCAGCAGTTTAATACGGGGGAGCTCCTATAATTCACCCCTCCACTTT
CDR3 protein: CASSLIRGSSYNSPLHF

clone size: .
V gene: TRBV29-1
J gene: TRBJ1-1
D gene: .
CDR3 DNA: TGCAGCGTTGGGGGCGGGGCAGAAAAAGCTTTCTTT
CDR3 protein: CSVGGGAEKAFF

clone size: .
V gene: TRBV3-1/TRBV3-2
J gene: TRBJ2-7
D gene: .
CDR3 DNA: TGTGCCAGCAGCCTGTCCCACCGGTCCTACGAGCAGTACTTC
CDR3 protein: CASSLSHRSYEQYF

clone size: .
V gene: TRBV3-1/TRBV3-2
J gene: TRBJ2-3
D gene: TRBD2
CDR3 DNA: TGTGCCAGCAGCCAAAGCGGGAGAGCGCAGTATTTT
CDR3 protein: CASSQSGRAQYF

clone size: .
V gene: TRBV28
J gene: TRBJ1-5
D gene: .
CDR3 DNA: TGTGCCAGCGGGAGATTTAGCAATCAGCCCCAGCATTTT
CDR3 protein: CASGRFSNQPQHF

clone size: .
V gene: TRBV11-2
J gene: TRBJ2-1
D gene: .
CDR3 DNA: TGTGCCAGCAGCTTTGAGATTGAGCAGTTCTTC
CDR3 protein: CASSFEIEQFF

clone size: .
V gene: TRBV6-6
J gene: TRBJ1-5
D gene: .
CDR3 DNA: TGTGCCAGCAGTTACGTCAGGGGAGGGCAGCCCCAGCATTTT
CDR3 protein: CASSYVRGGQPQHF

clone size: .
V gene: TRBV18
J gene: TRBJ1-4
D gene: .
CDR3 DNA: TGTGCCAGCTCACCCCAGGGACTATATGAAAAACTGTTTTTT
CDR3 protein: CASSPQGLYEKLFF

clone size: .
V gene: TRBV2
J gene: TRBJ2-3
D gene: TRBD2
CDR3 DNA: TGTGCCAGTAATTTCGGGACTAGCGGTGCAGATACGCAGTATTTT
CDR3 protein: CASNFGTSGADTQYF

clone size: .
V gene: TRBV20-1
J gene: TRBJ2-7
D gene: TRBD2
CDR3 DNA: TGCAGTGCGCGGGAGTGGCACGAGCAGTACTTC
CDR3 protein: CSAREWHEQYF

clone size: few
V gene: TRBV19
J gene: TRBJ2-3
D gene: .
CDR3 DNA: TGTGCCAGTAGTATAGACAGGGTTGCAGATACGCAGTATTTT
CDR3 protein: CASSIDRVADTQYF

clone size: .
V gene: TRBV15
J gene: TRBJ1-3
D gene: TRBD1
CDR3 DNA: TGTGCCACCAGCAGAGATGGGACAGCTTACTCCCCGGGGGGAAACACCATATATTTT
CDR3 protein: CATSRDGTAYSPGGNTIYF

clone size: .
V gene: TRBV5-6
J gene: TRBJ1-6
D gene: TRBD1
CDR3 DNA: TGTGCCAGCAGCTTGGCGGGACAGTATAATTCACCCCTCCACTTT
CDR3 protein: CASSLAGQYNSPLHF

clone size: once
V gene: TRBV5-1
J gene: TRBJ2-2
D gene: TRBD1
CDR3 DNA: TGCGCCAGCAGCTCCTCGACAGGGGAGGAGGGGGAGCTGTTTTTT
CDR3 protein: CASSSSTGEEGELFF

clone size: .
V gene: TRBV28
J gene: TRBJ1-1
D gene: .
CDR3 DNA: TGTGCCAGCACCTCAGGATTTCCCTTTCATTTCTTT
CDR3 protein: CASTSGFPFHFF

clone size: .
V gene: TRBV12-3/TRBV12-4
J gene: TRBJ2-1
D gene: TRBD2
CDR3 DNA: TGTGCCAGCAGTTTCCTAGCGGACAATGAGCAGTTCTTC
CDR3 protein: CASSFLADNEQFF

clone size: .
V gene: TRBV7-8
J gene: TRBJ1-5
D gene: TRBD1
CDR3 DNA: TGTGCCAGCAGCTTAAGGCCGGGCGGACAGGAAAATCAGCCCCAGCATTTT
CDR3 protein: CASSLRPGGQENQPQHF

clone size: .
V gene: TRBV2
J gene: TRBJ2-7
D gene: .
CDR3 DNA: TGTGCCAGCAGCCCACGGAGGGCTCCCGGGGCTGTACCCTACGAGCAGTACTTC
CDR3 protein: CASSPRRAPGAVPYEQYF

clone size: .
V gene: TRBV7-6
J gene: TRBJ2-7
D gene: .
CDR3 DNA: TGTGCCAGCGGTATGGCCAAATCCTACGAGCAGTACTTC
CDR3 protein: CASGMAKSYEQYF

clone size: few
V gene: TRBV20-1
J gene: TRBJ2-1
D gene: .
CDR3 DNA: TGCAGTGCTAGAGTCCGGAATGAGCAGTTCTTC
CDR3 protein: CSARVRNEQFF

clone size: .
V gene: TRBV28
J gene: TRBJ2-1
D gene: .
CDR3 DNA: TGTGCCAGCTGCCGTCCTCGCCGAGTTGATGCTGAGCAGTTCTTC
CDR3 protein: CASCRPRRVDAEQFF

clone size: .
V gene: TRBV29-1
J gene: TRBJ2-1
D gene: TRBD1
CDR3 DNA: TGCAGCGTTGGACAGGGATGGAATGAGCAGTTCTTC
CDR3 protein: CSVGQGWNEQFF

clone size: .
V gene: TRBV30
J gene: TRBJ1-5
D gene: .
CDR3 DNA: TGTGCCTGGAGTGTAAAGAGTCAGCCCCAGCATTTT
CDR3 protein: CAWSVKSQPQHF

clone size: .
V gene: TRBV3-1/TRBV3-2
J gene: TRBJ1-6
D gene: TRBD1
CDR3 DNA: TGTGCCAGCAGCCGACCTACAGGGGCGGGTGGTTCACCCCTCCACTTT
CDR3 protein: CASSRPTGAGGSPLHF

clone size: .
V gene: TRBV28
J gene: TRBJ1-3
D gene: .
CDR3 DNA: TGTGCCAGCACCCTACCAGGGGGAAACACCATATATTTT
CDR3 protein: CASTLPGGNTIYF

clone size: .
V gene: TRBV7-2
J gene: TRBJ2-2
D gene: .
CDR3 DNA: TGTGCCAGCCTCTCTGGCGGGGTAAACACCGGGGAGCTGTTTTTT
CDR3 protein: CASLSGGVNTGELFF

clone size: .
V gene: TRBV11-2
J gene: TRBJ1-5
D gene: TRBD1
CDR3 DNA: TGTGCCAGCAGCTTAGACAGGGGGAGCAATCAGCCCCAGCATTTT
CDR3 protein: CASSLDRGSNQPQHF